This is a list of T cell receptor beta chains from one sample in a study of CD8 T cells in ankylosing spondylitis. TCRdb redid the calling of the 5' RACE reads with MiXCR, one entry per CDR3 protein. The table lists about 450,000 distinct CDR3 sequences, 25% to 30% of them singletons. The specimen sequenced was blood, either unsorted or a sorted T cell fraction (not recorded which). The receptors were gathered from a male donor with ankylosing spondylitis. CDR3s include the opening cysteine and the closing phenylalanine or tryptophan. A D gene is named only where the DNA matches it firmly. Clone size is not always given. Where it is, it says once, few, many or a class for expanded clones.

V: TRBV19
size: few
D: .
J: TRBJ1-5
DNA: TGTGCCAGTAGGGGACTTGATGGCAATCAGCCCCAGCATTTT
CDR3: CASRGLDGNQPQHF

V: TRBV12-3/TRBV12-4
size: .
D: .
J: TRBJ1-1
DNA: TGTGCCAGCAGAAGAGACAGGTGGAACACTGAAGCTTTCTTT
CDR3: CASRRDRWNTEAFF

V: TRBV27
size: .
D: TRBD1
J: TRBJ1-2
DNA: TGTGCCAGCAGTTCGGGACAGGGCACCACCGGCTCCTATGGCTACACCTTC
CDR3: CASSSGQGTTGSYGYTF

V: TRBV5-1
size: few
D: .
J: TRBJ2-7
DNA: TGCGCCAGCAGCTTGGCCGGGGCAAACCTCTTCTACGAGCAGTACTTC
CDR3: CASSLAGANLFYEQYF

V: TRBV20-1
size: .
D: TRBD2
J: TRBJ2-1
DNA: TGCAGTGCTAGGGCTAGCGGGCTCTCACTCAATGAGCAGTTCTTC
CDR3: CSARASGLSLNEQFF

V: TRBV20-1
size: .
D: .
J: TRBJ1-6
DNA: TGCAGTGCTCCCGGGGGGGCTAGCTCCTATAATTCACCCCTCCACTTT
CDR3: CSAPGGASSYNSPLHF

V: TRBV5-1
size: few
D: TRBD2
J: TRBJ2-2
DNA: TGCGCCAGCAGCATGACCGGGACTAGCACCGGGGAGCTGTTTTTT
CDR3: CASSMTGTSTGELFF

V: TRBV28
size: .
D: .
J: TRBJ1-2
DNA: TGTGCCAGCAGTTTATCGGACTTGACAGTCTATGGCTACACCTTC
CDR3: CASSLSDLTVYGYTF

V: TRBV20-1
size: .
D: .
J: TRBJ2-7
DNA: TGCAGTGCTTCCCCGGGATCCCGCTACGAGCAGTACTTC
CDR3: CSASPGSRYEQYF

V: TRBV7-2
size: .
D: .
J: TRBJ2-3
DNA: TGTGCCAGCAGCCGTACCCTTGGACGTAGGACAGATACGCAGTATTTT
CDR3: CASSRTLGRRTDTQYF

V: TRBV7-2
size: .
D: .
J: TRBJ1-6
DNA: TGTGCCAGCAGCTTATGGCAGAGGAGCTCCTATAATTCACCCCTCCACTTT
CDR3: CASSLWQRSSYNSPLHF

V: TRBV5-1
size: .
D: TRBD1
J: TRBJ2-3
DNA: TGCGCCAGCAGCTCGGGACAGAACACAGATACGCAGTATTTT
CDR3: CASSSGQNTDTQYF

V: TRBV7-9
size: .
D: .
J: TRBJ2-7
DNA: TGTGCCAGCAGCCTTCCCTTACAGGCGGGTTTGTGGGAGCAGTACTTC
CDR3: CASSLPLQAGLWEQYF

V: TRBV3-1
size: medium-sized
D: .
J: TRBJ2-5
DNA: TGTGCCAGCACCGGGGAATTGGAGACCCAGTACTTC
CDR3: CASTGELETQYF

V: TRBV27
size: many
D: TRBD1
J: TRBJ1-2
DNA: TGTGCCAGCAGTGCGCCGGGACAGTCCTATGGCTACACCTTC
CDR3: CASSAPGQSYGYTF

V: TRBV4-1
size: .
D: TRBD1
J: TRBJ1-2
DNA: TGCGCCAGCAGGTCGGGACAGTATGGCTACACCTTC
CDR3: CASRSGQYGYTF

V: TRBV5-1
size: .
D: .
J: TRBJ1-4
DNA: TGCGCCAGCAGCCCGTACCGACAGACAACTAATGAAAAACTGTTTTTT
CDR3: CASSPYRQTTNEKLFF

V: TRBV29-1
size: few
D: TRBD1
J: TRBJ2-3
DNA: TGCAGCGTCCCCGGACAGGGACGCGGAGATACGCAGTATTTT
CDR3: CSVPGQGRGDTQYF

V: TRBV5-1
size: few
D: TRBD1
J: TRBJ2-7
DNA: TGCGCCAGCAGACTTGGGACAGGGGATACCTACGAGCAGTACTTC
CDR3: CASRLGTGDTYEQYF

V: TRBV7-8
size: .
D: .
J: TRBJ2-5
DNA: TGTGCCAGCAGCTTAGGAGCCATGGGACAAGAGACCCAGTACTTC
CDR3: CASSLGAMGQETQYF

V: TRBV12-3/TRBV12-4
size: few
D: .
J: TRBJ1-1
DNA: TGTGCCAGCTCCGAGTGGGGACGGGAAGCTTTCTTT
CDR3: CASSEWGREAFF

V: TRBV7-8
size: .
D: .
J: TRBJ1-4
DNA: TGTGCCAGCAGCTTAGCGTACAGGGAAGAAAAACTGTTTTTT
CDR3: CASSLAYREEKLFF

V: TRBV19
size: .
D: TRBD1
J: TRBJ1-1
DNA: TGTGCCAGTAGCCGTCCCGGGACAGGGAGGAACACTGAAGCTTTCTTT
CDR3: CASSRPGTGRNTEAFF

V: TRBV29-1
size: few
D: .
J: TRBJ2-1
DNA: TGCAGCGTTCCCGCGGGATTGAGTTCCTACAATGAGCAGTTCTTC
CDR3: CSVPAGLSSYNEQFF

V: TRBV7-7
size: .
D: TRBD2
J: TRBJ2-1
DNA: TGTGCCAGCAGCCCAGGGCTAGCGGGGATCAATGAGCAGTTCTTC
CDR3: CASSPGLAGINEQFF

V: TRBV5-1
size: .
D: .
J: TRBJ2-1
DNA: TGCGCCAGCAGCTTGAGGGCCGCGAATGAGCAGTTCTTC
CDR3: CASSLRAANEQFF

V: TRBV7-2
size: .
D: TRBD1
J: TRBJ1-2
DNA: TGTGCCAGCAGCTTAGACCCAGGGGGCGCTTATGGCTACACCTTC
CDR3: CASSLDPGGAYGYTF

V: TRBV7-6
size: .
D: .
J: TRBJ1-1
DNA: TGTGCCAGCAGCTTATCACCGACTTGGCCCACTGAAGCTTTCTTT
CDR3: CASSLSPTWPTEAFF

V: TRBV9
size: .
D: .
J: TRBJ1-4
DNA: TGTGCCAGCAGCGTCGCAGGGAATTGGGAAAAACTGTTTTTT
CDR3: CASSVAGNWEKLFF

V: TRBV7-9
size: .
D: TRBD2
J: TRBJ2-1
DNA: TGTGCCAGCAGCTTAGGGCTAGCGGGAGAGAGTGAGCAGTTCTTC
CDR3: CASSLGLAGESEQFF

V: TRBV5-1
size: few
D: .
J: TRBJ2-7
DNA: TGCGCCAGCAGCTTGGATAGGGCGGCCTACGAGCAGTACTTC
CDR3: CASSLDRAAYEQYF